Below, 27 T cell receptor beta chains from the same sample are listed, as sequenced in a study of a mutant IDH1 vaccine in newly diagnosed glioma. Time point described: baseline, week 1 (first vaccination visit). Treatment given: pre-vaccination baseline after standard-of-care therapy. TCRdb's copy holds only in-frame clones and misses some; the assay was immunoSEQ multiplex PCR. The sample has around 50,000 clones, 70% to 90% seen once. This material consisted of PBMCs, taken from a glioma patient treated with radiotherapy, temozolomide or both. These receptors were obtained from a middle-aged man with glioma.

The CDR3 region is CASSLGGRGRSYGYTF. CDR3 in DNA: TGTGCCAGCAGCCTCGGAGGCAGGGGAAGGTCCTATGGCTACACCTTC. J is TRBJ1-2 and V is TRBV7-2; a weak D match, TRBD1 (6 bases). This CDR3 has 16 amino acids. Germline V lookup: CDR1 SGHTA, CDR2 FQGNSA. V dropped 5 bases and J dropped 4 bases, with 20 bases sitting between them. The complete variable domain, with remaining parts taken from reference TRBV7-2 and TRBJ1-2, reads GAGVSQSPSNKVTEKGKDVELRCDPISGHTALYWYRQSLGQGLEFLIYFQGNSAPDKSGLPSDRFSAERTGGSVSTLTIQRTQQEDSAVYLCASSLGGRGRSYGYTFGSGTRLTVV.

This clone was seen only a few times. The chain links TRBV18 to TRBJ2-7, with TRBD1 identical over 8 bases. J lost 1 base, V lost 0 bases, and 2 bases had no gene match. Germline loops: CDR1 KGHSH, CDR2 LQKENI. The CDR3 spans 15 residues. CDR3 protein: CASSPPRTGSYEQYF. The CDR3 DNA sequence: TGTGCCAGCTCACCACCGAGGACAGGGTCCTACGAGCAGTACTTC. Drawing the rest from reference TRBV18 and TRBJ2-7, the complete variable domain is NAGVMQNPRHLVRRRGQEARLRCSPMKGHSHVYWYRQLPEEGLKFMVYLQKENIIDESGMPKERFSAEFPKEGPSILRIQQVVRGDSAAYFCASSPPRTGSYEQYFGPGTRLTVT.

This clone was picked up a small number of times. The chain is built from TRBV9 and TRBJ2-7; the D is unclear. The length of the CDR3 is 14 residues. Germline V CDR1 and CDR2: SGDLS, YYNGEE. Trimming left V 0 bases short and J 0 bases short, with 7 bases between. The CDR3: CASSVGVNSYEQYF. The CDR3 DNA follows: TGTGCCAGCAGCGTAGGAGTAAACTCCTACGAGCAGTACTTC.

The chain links TRBV7-2 to TRBJ2-1, with D perhaps assigned TRBD1 or TRBD2 (5 bases each). The germline V and J ends were trimmed by 1 base and 8 bases, with 12 bases remaining between them. Germline V gene lookup returns CDR1 SGHTA and CDR2 FQGNSA. This CDR3 comprises 14 residues. The CDR3 here is CASSLDFRGDEQFF. The DNA for the CDR3 is TGTGCCAGCAGCTTAGATTTCAGAGGGGATGAGCAGTTCTTC.

V and J are TRBV7-2 and TRBJ2-7; a possible D gene is TRBD1 (6 bases). V gave up 6 bases and J gave up 5 bases, with 14 bases separating them. Per the germline V gene, CDR1 is SGHTA and CDR2 is FQGNSA. CDR3 size: 13 residues. CDR3 amino acids: CASRKGGGNEQYF. The CDR3 DNA reads as TGTGCCAGCAGGAAAGGGGGTGGCAACGAGCAGTACTTC.

This sequence joins TRBV6-5 and TRBJ1-5; 12 bases match TRBD1. Unmatched junction bases numbered 4, after V lost 4 bases and J lost 9 bases. CDR1 and CDR2 (germline): MNHEY, SVGAGI. The CDR3 has 14 residues. The CDR3 DNA is TGTGCCAGCAGTTGGGGACAGGGGGCATCGCCCCAGCATTTT. It yields the protein CASSWGQGASPQHF.

In this sample, this clone turned up once. The chain recombines TRBV5-4 with TRBJ2-3; D tentatively fits TRBD1 or TRBD2 (8 bases each). Germline CDR1 and CDR2: SGHNT and YYREEE (reference sequence). This CDR3 is built from 16 residues. V was trimmed by 10 bases and J by 4 bases, leaving 25 bases between them. In DNA, the CDR3 is TGTGCCCACAGGGGGGCACGGGAGGGCCTGTCAGATACGCAGTATTTT. This encodes CAHRGAREGLSDTQYF.

The gene calls are TRBV7-2 and TRBJ2-4; D not certain. The CDR3 loop spans 12 amino acids. Deletions cut 7 bases from V and 6 bases from J, with 10 bases between. Germline loops: CDR1 SGHTA, CDR2 FQGNSA. The CDR3 spells CASTSSPNIQYF. The CDR3 DNA reads as TGTGCCAGCACCTCCTCCCCAAACATTCAGTACTTC.

This chain links TRBV12-5 with TRBJ2-5, with D uncertain. CDR1 and CDR2 from the germline V gene are LGHNT and FRNRAP. The CDR3 spans 13 residues. Trimming cost V 7 bases and J 2 bases, with 11 bases left between them. The CDR3 is CASVEMSQETQYF. In DNA form, the CDR3 reads TGTGCTAGTGTCGAGATGTCACAAGAGACCCAGTACTTC. The entire variable domain, with the rest obtained from reference TRBV12-5 and TRBJ2-5, is as follows: DARVTQTPRHKVTEMGQEVTMRCQPILGHNTVFWYRQTMMQGLELLAYFRNRAPLDDSGMPKDRFSAEMPDATLATLKIQPSEPRDSAVYFCASVEMSQETQYFGPGTRLLVL.

V is TRBV18 and J is TRBJ2-7, with 7 bases that match TRBD1. This CDR3 is built from 14 residues. V lost 3 bases and J lost 5; bases outside the gene matches: 7. Germline V gene data show CDR1 as KGHSH and CDR2 as LQKENI. In DNA form, the CDR3 reads TGTGCCAGCTCACCTCAGGGACAGAGGAACGAGCAGTACTTC. Translated: CASSPQGQRNEQYF.

The gene calls are TRBV5-1 and TRBJ1-2; 11 bases are shared with TRBD1. This CDR3 has 15 amino acids. The V gene end was trimmed by 1 base and the J gene end by 7 bases; junction bases not matched to a gene: 6. In germline, CDR1 is SGHRS, CDR2 YFSETQ. CDR3 sequence: CASSLRTGGTAGYTF. DNA of the CDR3: TGCGCCAGCAGCTTGCGGACAGGGGGCACGGCTGGCTACACCTTC.

The chain is built from TRBV7-9 and TRBJ2-2, with TRBD1 identical over 7 bases. Germline V gene data show CDR1 as SEHNR and CDR2 as FQNEAQ (reference sequence). The CDR3 covers 14 residues. V shed 5 bases and J 5 bases; nucleotides not matched to a gene: 5. The CDR3 nucleotides are TGTGCCAGCAGCGGCAGCAGGGGGACCGGGGAGCTGTTTTTT. It codes for CASSGSRGTGELFF.

This clone has a single count. The V gene is TRBV6-5, the J gene TRBJ2-7, with a tentative D call TRBD1 (6 bases). There are 15 residues in the CDR3. Germline CDR1 is MNHEY and CDR2 is SVGAGI. Trimming took off 2 bases at V and 2 bases at J, with 13 bases between the two ends. The CDR3 DNA sequence: TGTGCCAGCAGTTACAAGGCAGGGGCCCCCTACGAGCAGTACTTC. Its translation is CASSYKAGAPYEQYF.

The CDR3 bases are TGTGCCAGCAGTATAGATGGGACAGGGGACACTGAAGCTTTCTTT. It specifies CASSIDGTGDTEAFF. The rearrangement uses TRBV6-1 and TRBJ1-1; 10 bases match TRBD1. CDR3 length: 15 amino acids. The V gene's germline CDR1 is MNHNS and CDR2 SASEGT. The V gene end was trimmed by 5 bases and the J gene end by 3 bases; junction bases not matched to a gene: 6.

There are a few counts of this clone. V and J are TRBV18 and TRBJ2-6; D perhaps matches TRBD2 (6 bases). The CDR3 length is 14 residues. Germline V CDR1 and CDR2: KGHSH, LQKENI. V dropped 10 bases and J dropped 0 bases, with 10 bases sitting between them. The CDR3 region is CATGGYSGANVLTF. The CDR3 DNA sequence: TGTGCCACTGGGGGGTACTCTGGGGCCAACGTCCTGACTTTC. The full variable domain, with the rest looked up from reference TRBV18 and TRBJ2-6, is NAGVMQNPRHLVRRRGQEARLRCSPMKGHSHVYWYRQLPEEGLKFMVYLQKENIIDESGMPKERFSAEFPKEGPSILRIQQVVRGDSAAYFCATGGYSGANVLTFGAGSRLTVL.

This clone was recorded a few times. The rearrangement uses TRBV27 and TRBJ1-2; D is unresolved. From germline, CDR1 is MNHEY and CDR2 SMNVEV (reference sequence). The CDR3 runs 13 residues. Trimming cost V 5 bases and J 1 base, with 8 bases left between them. CDR3 coding DNA: TGTGCCAGCAGTGCCCCGGATAACTATGGCTACACCTTC. The encoded protein is CASSAPDNYGYTF.

The rearrangement links TRBV19 to TRBJ2-5; D remains ambiguous. CDR1 and CDR2 (germline): LNHDA, SQIVND (reference sequence). The CDR3 consists of 15 residues. The V and J ends lost 0 bases and 1 base respectively, with 9 bases between them. CDR3 in amino acids: CASSIDTGPQETQYF. For the CDR3, the DNA is TGTGCCAGTAGTATAGATACGGGCCCCCAAGAGACCCAGTACTTC.

This rearrangement joins TRBV7-2 to TRBJ2-7, with D perhaps matching TRBD1 (7 bases). V lost 2 bases, J lost 7 bases, and 18 bases lay in between. This CDR3 comprises 15 residues. CDR1 SGHTA and CDR2 FQGNSA come from the germline V gene. CDR3 sequence: CASSLPGQAGREQYF. As DNA, the CDR3 is TGTGCCAGCAGCTTACCTGGACAGGCGGGGCGGGAGCAGTACTTC.

This sequence joins TRBV12-5 and TRBJ2-1; D possibly corresponds to TRBD1 (6 bases). Germline V gives CDR1 LGHNT, CDR2 FRNRAP. The CDR3 has 16 amino acids. The germline V and J ends were trimmed by 0 bases and 3 bases, with 12 bases remaining between them. CDR3 region: CASGLVKGVLYNEQFF. CDR3 DNA: TGTGCTAGTGGTTTGGTAAAGGGGGTCCTCTACAATGAGCAGTTCTTC.

V and J are TRBV5-1 and TRBJ1-1, with D possibly being TRBD1 (6 bases). Trimming took 4 bases from V and 4 from J, leaving 17 bases between them. This CDR3 has 15 residues. Germline assignment: CDR1 SGHRS and CDR2 YFSETQ. The CDR3 loop is CASSQQGGGSTEAFF. CDR3 bases: TGCGCCAGCAGCCAACAGGGCGGTGGAAGCACTGAAGCTTTCTTT.

The chain combines TRBV21-1 with TRBJ1-5. TRBV21-1 constitutes a pseudogene. The CDR3 consists of 11 residues. The CDR3 region has the DNA TGTGCCAGCATTACGGACACTAGGCAGCATTTT. This codes for CASITDTRQHF.

The sample holds a few counts of this clone. The rearrangement joins TRBV7-9 to TRBJ2-1, with D possibly called TRBD1 or TRBD2 (5 bases each). Trimming took 5 bases from V and 5 from J, leaving 13 bases between them. CDR1 SEHNR and CDR2 FQNEAQ come from the germline V gene (reference sequence). The CDR3 has 14 residues. The CDR3 sequence is CASSRGDPHNEQFF. The CDR3 nucleotides are TGTGCCAGCAGCCGAGGGGACCCCCACAATGAGCAGTTCTTC. The full variable domain, rest sourced from reference TRBV7-9 and TRBJ2-1, is DTGVSQNPRHKITKRGQNVTFRCDPISEHNRLYWYRQTLGQGPEFLTYFQNEAQLEKSRLLSDRFSAERPKGSFSTLEIQRTEQGDSAMYLCASSRGDPHNEQFFGPGTRLTVL.

The chain has TRBV7-9 and TRBJ2-5; no clear D. The V gene lost 0 bases and the J gene lost 2 bases, with 7 bases spanning the gap. The CDR3 spans 14 residues. Germline V gives CDR1 SEHNR, CDR2 FQNEAQ (reference sequence). CDR3 bases: TGTGCCAGCAGCTTAGCAGGAGATCAAGAGACCCAGTACTTC. Its protein is CASSLAGDQETQYF.

The rearrangement joins TRBV11-1 to TRBJ2-5, with TRBD2 identical over 8 bases. Trimming took 3 bases from V and 1 from J; bases not matched to a gene: 1. CDR3 length: 14 amino acids. Looked up from germline, CDR1 is SGHAT and CDR2 is FQDESV (reference sequence). This chain's CDR3 is CASSFAGGQETQYF. In nucleotides, the CDR3 is TGTGCCAGCAGCTTTGCGGGAGGCCAAGAGACCCAGTACTTC. The full variable domain, rest sourced from reference TRBV11-1 and TRBJ2-5, is EAEVAQSPRYKITEKSQAVAFWCDPISGHATLYWYRQILGQGPELLVQFQDESVVDDSQLPKDRFSAERLKGVDSTLKIQPAELGDSAMYLCASSFAGGQETQYFGPGTRLLVL.

This chain uses TRBV2 with TRBJ1-1; D call uncertain. The CDR3 covers 11 residues. The germline CDR1 and CDR2 sequences are SNHLY and FYNNEI. The ends were cut back, 6 bases at V and 6 bases at J, with 8 bases in the middle. CDR3 sequence (DNA): TGTGCCAGCAGGGGGTATTCTGAAGCTTTCTTT. It is translated as CASRGYSEAFF.

The rearrangement uses TRBV29-1 and TRBJ2-7, with TRBD1 as a possible D gene (6 bases). CDR1 is SQVTM and CDR2 is ANQGSEA in the germline V gene. V was trimmed by 4 bases and J by 4 bases, leaving 17 bases between them. This CDR3 is 14 amino acids long. For the CDR3, the DNA is TGCAGCGTTGGCGAGGACAGATTAAGGTACGAGCAGTACTTC. The encoded protein is CSVGEDRLRYEQYF.

The rearrangement uses TRBV5-1 and TRBJ1-3, with D possibly matching TRBD1 (5 bases). The CDR3 runs to 15 residues. The germline CDR1 and CDR2 sequences are SGHRS and YFSETQ. The ends were cut back, 3 bases at V and 8 bases at J, with 18 bases in the middle. This CDR3 reads CASSSYPGPGDTIYF. In DNA form, the CDR3 reads TGCGCCAGCAGCTCTTACCCGGGACCGGGGGACACCATATATTTT.